This entry is about one T cell receptor (beta chain). The data were taken from a study of T cell responses to AZD1222 COVID-19 vaccine. Between the trimmed V and J ends, which lost 2 bases and 5 bases, there was a span of 12 bases. Germline assignment: CDR1 SQVTM and CDR2 ANQGSEA. The CDR3 runs 14 residues. Repertoires were generated with immunoSEQ multiplex PCR, while TCRdb's copy carries only in-frame clones and drops some. Found here are about 130,000 clones, more than 80% of them singletons; the top ten hold roughly 1.4%. The sequence was collected from an adult in good health. Material: peripheral blood, obtained on day 0 of AZD1222 vaccination. The chain carries TRBV29-1 and TRBJ2-2; TRBD2 is a possible D gene (5 bases). CDR3 coding DNA: TGCAGCGTTGAACGAGGACTTAATACCGGGGAGCTGTTTTTT. It yields the protein CSVERGLNTGELFF.